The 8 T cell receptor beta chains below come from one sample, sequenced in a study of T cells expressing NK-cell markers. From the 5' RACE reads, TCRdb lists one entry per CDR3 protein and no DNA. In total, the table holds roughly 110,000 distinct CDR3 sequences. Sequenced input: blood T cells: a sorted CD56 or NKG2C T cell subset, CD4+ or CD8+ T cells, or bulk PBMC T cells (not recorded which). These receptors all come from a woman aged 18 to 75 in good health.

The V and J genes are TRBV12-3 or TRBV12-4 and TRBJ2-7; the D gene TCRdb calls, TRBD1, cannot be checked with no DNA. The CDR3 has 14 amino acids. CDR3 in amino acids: CASSLPGQGAEQYF.

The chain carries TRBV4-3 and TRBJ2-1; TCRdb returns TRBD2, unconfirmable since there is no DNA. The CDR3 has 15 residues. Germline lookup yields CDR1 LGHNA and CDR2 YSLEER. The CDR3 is CASSQGRAAYNEQFF.

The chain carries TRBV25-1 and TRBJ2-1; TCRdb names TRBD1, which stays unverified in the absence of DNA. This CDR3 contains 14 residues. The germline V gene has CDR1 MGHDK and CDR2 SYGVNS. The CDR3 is CASSEYPGAGEQFF.

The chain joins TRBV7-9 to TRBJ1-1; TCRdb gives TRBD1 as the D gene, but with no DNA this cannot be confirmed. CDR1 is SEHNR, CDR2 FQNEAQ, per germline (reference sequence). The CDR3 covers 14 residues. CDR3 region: CASSLGQGLTEAFF. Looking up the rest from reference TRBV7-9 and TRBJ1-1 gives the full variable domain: DTGVSQNPRHKITKRGQNVTFRCDPISEHNRLYWYRQTLGQGPEFLTYFQNEAQLEKSRLLSDRFSAERPKGSFSTLEIQRTEQGDSAMYLCASSLGQGLTEAFFGQGTRLTVV.

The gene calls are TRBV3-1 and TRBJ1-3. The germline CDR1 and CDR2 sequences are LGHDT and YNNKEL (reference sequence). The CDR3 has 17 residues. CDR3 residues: CASSQAPPGVGGNTIYF.

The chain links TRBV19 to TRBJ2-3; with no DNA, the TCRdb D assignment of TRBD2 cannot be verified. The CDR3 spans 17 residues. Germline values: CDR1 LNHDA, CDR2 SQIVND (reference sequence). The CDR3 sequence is CASSTRPGTSGSDTQYF.

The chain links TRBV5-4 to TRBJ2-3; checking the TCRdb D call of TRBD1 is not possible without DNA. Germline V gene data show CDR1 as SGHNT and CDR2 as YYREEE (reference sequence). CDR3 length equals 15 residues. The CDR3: CASRLSGGHPDTQYF.

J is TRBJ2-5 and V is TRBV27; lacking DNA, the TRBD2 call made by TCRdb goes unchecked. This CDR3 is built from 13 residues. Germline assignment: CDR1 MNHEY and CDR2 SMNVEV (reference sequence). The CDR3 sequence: CASGAGGQETQYF.